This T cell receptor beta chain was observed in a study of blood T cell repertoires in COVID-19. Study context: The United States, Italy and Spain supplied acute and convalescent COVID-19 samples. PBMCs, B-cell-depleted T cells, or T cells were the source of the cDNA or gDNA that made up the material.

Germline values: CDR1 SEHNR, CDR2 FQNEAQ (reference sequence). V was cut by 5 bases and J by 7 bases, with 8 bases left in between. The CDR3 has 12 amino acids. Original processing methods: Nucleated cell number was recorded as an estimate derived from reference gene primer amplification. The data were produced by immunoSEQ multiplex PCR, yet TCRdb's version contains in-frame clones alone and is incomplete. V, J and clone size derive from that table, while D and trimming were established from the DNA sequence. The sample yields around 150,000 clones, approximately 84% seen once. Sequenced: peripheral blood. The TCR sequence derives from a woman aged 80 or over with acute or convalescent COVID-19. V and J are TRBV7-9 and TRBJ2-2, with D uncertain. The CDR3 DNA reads TGTGCCAGCAGCCGAGTTATCGGGGAGCTGTTTTTT. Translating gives CASSRVIGELFF.